The 27 T cell receptor beta chains reported below all come from one sample, sequenced in a study of T cell repertoires in cytomegalovirus infection (dated by TCRdb to about 2019). The data were produced on an Illumina HiSeq 1500. TCRdb took the public reads, trimmed them with fastp at Q25, ran MiXCR for clone calling and kept in-frame beta chains. Rows are unified per CDR3 protein, each entry keeping the most common DNA and genes. In this sample the table shows roughly 320,000 distinct CDR3 sequences, roughly 9.5% of which occur a single time. Roughly 4% of the sample comes from the top ten. The sequenced material came from PBMCs. The receptors here all came from a human donor in good health (CMV status not recorded). Some clones in this sample may be carry-over from other donors' samples.

This clonotype has only a few counts. This sequence joins TRBV20-1 and TRBJ2-1; D unclear. CDR1 is DFQATT, CDR2 SNEGSKA, per germline (reference sequence). This CDR3 comprises 14 residues. The germline V and J ends were trimmed by 1 base and 9 bases, with 16 bases remaining between them. CDR3 sequence reads: CSARVPHPGIEQFF. The CDR3 nucleotides are TGCAGTGCTAGAGTGCCTCACCCTGGGATTGAGCAGTTCTTC.

This chain links TRBV7-2 with TRBJ2-7; D unresolved. CDR1 SGHTA and CDR2 FQGNSA come from the germline V gene. V shed 1 base and J shed 7 bases, with 11 bases lying between them. This CDR3 comprises 13 residues. CDR3 nucleotide sequence: TGTGCCAGCAGCTTAGGGCCCCCTCGGGAGCAGTACTTC. Translating gives CASSLGPPREQYF. Full variable domain (remainder filled in from reference TRBV7-2 and TRBJ2-7): GAGVSQSPSNKVTEKGKDVELRCDPISGHTALYWYRQSLGQGLEFLIYFQGNSAPDKSGLPSDRFSAERTGGSVSTLTIQRTQQEDSAVYLCASSLGPPREQYFGPGTRLTVT.

J is TRBJ2-7 and V is TRBV7-2, with 7 nucleotides matching TRBD1. Per germline, CDR1 SGHTA and CDR2 FQGNSA. After removal of 5 bases from V and 2 bases from J, the junction contained 6 bases not matched to a gene. This CDR3 spans 14 amino acids. Here the CDR3 reads CASSKRDRAYEQYF. The CDR3 DNA sequence: TGTGCCAGCAGCAAAAGAGACAGGGCCTACGAGCAGTACTTC.

In this sample, this clonotype turned up a few times. This chain connects TRBV20-1 to TRBJ2-1, with 11 bases matching TRBD2. Germline CDR1 reads DFQATT; CDR2 reads SNEGSKA (reference sequence). The CDR3 spans 16 residues. Trimming cost V 5 bases and J 2 bases; bases outside gene matches: 8. The CDR3 bases are TGCAGTGCTGGGCCTAGCGGGAGGTACCCCTACAATGAGCAGTTCTTC. Translated: CSAGPSGRYPYNEQFF.

This clonotype was detected many times. The genes are TRBV27 and TRBJ2-3; D unresolved. The CDR3 spans 12 residues. Trimming took off 2 bases at V and 4 bases at J, with 4 bases between the two ends. CDR1 is MNHEY and CDR2 is SMNVEV in the germline V gene (reference sequence). CDR3 sequence reads: CASSLNPDTQYF. CDR3 in DNA: TGTGCCAGCAGTTTAAACCCAGATACGCAGTATTTT.

This clonotype came up a few times. The CDR3 bases are TGCAGTGTCCTAGGTTCTAGCGGGAAGGCGGATACGCAGTATTTT. As protein: CSVLGSSGKADTQYF. The chain is built from TRBV20-1 and TRBJ2-3; 9 nucleotides line up with TRBD2. The CDR3 sequence is 15 residues long. Germline lookup yields CDR1 DFQATT and CDR2 SNEGSKA (reference sequence). The ends lost 7 bases at V and 6 bases at J; junction bases unmatched: 14.

This clonotype was seen a handful of times. The chain recombines TRBV30 with TRBJ1-6; 8 bases map to TRBD1. Germline values: CDR1 GTSNPN, CDR2 SVGIG (reference sequence). With V trimmed by 6 bases and J by 9 bases, 10 bases remained unmatched. This CDR3 comprises 14 residues. CDR3 residues: CACSTGDGSSPLHF. The DNA for the CDR3 is TGTGCCTGCTCGACAGGGGACGGTAGTTCACCCCTCCACTTT. Drawing the rest from reference TRBV30 and TRBJ1-6, the complete variable domain is SQTIHQWPATLVQPVGSPLSLECTVEGTSNPNLYWYRQAAGRGLQLLFYSVGIGQISSEVPQNLSASRPQDRQFILSSKKLLLSDSGFYLCACSTGDGSSPLHFGNGTRLTVT.

The chain combines TRBV20-1 with TRBJ2-2, with 13 nucleotides matching TRBD2. Germline V gene sequence: CDR1 DFQATT, CDR2 SNEGSKA (reference sequence). The CDR3 totals 16 residues. Trimming at V came to 2 bases and at J to 7 bases, leaving 7 bases not matched to a gene. The CDR3 loop reads CSARPLAGGPGGELFF. CDR3 in DNA: TGCAGTGCTAGACCACTAGCGGGGGGGCCGGGCGGGGAGCTGTTTTTT.

This clonotype was detected ten times or more. This sequence joins TRBV4-3 and TRBJ1-6; the D gene is possibly TRBD1 (5 bases). Germline V lookup: CDR1 LGHNA, CDR2 YSLEER. Trimming took off 0 bases at V and 8 bases at J, with 17 bases between the two ends. The CDR3 runs 17 residues. This CDR3 reads CASSQEGAGTPYSPLHF. The DNA for the CDR3 is TGCGCCAGCAGCCAAGAAGGGGCGGGGACCCCCTATTCACCCCTCCACTTT.

The chain couples TRBV10-3 to TRBJ1-4, with unresolved D. CDR3 length: 14 residues. Between the trimmed V and J ends, which lost 5 bases and 1 base, there was a span of 8 bases. The germline gives CDR1 ENHRY, CDR2 SYGVKD. The DNA for the CDR3 is TGTGCCATCAGTAAGGGTGGAACTAATGAAAAACTGTTTTTT. Protein product: CAISKGGTNEKLFF.

This clonotype was counted only a few times. This chain links TRBV6-2 or TRBV6-3 with TRBJ1-1; TRBD1 matches at 7 bases. The J segment lost 3 bases and the V segment lost 7 bases, leaving 11 bases of the junction unmatched. The germline V gene encodes CDR1 MNHEY and CDR2 SVGEGT. The length of the CDR3 is 15 residues. The CDR3 sequence: CASTPGRGLDTEAFF. CDR3 nucleotides: TGTGCCAGCACCCCCGGGAGGGGGCTGGACACTGAAGCTTTCTTT.

Many counts were recorded for this clonotype. The genes are TRBV7-2 and TRBJ2-7; 8 bases align to TRBD2. The CDR3 is made up of 18 amino acids. Germline V CDR1 and CDR2: SGHTA, FQGNSA. The V segment lost 2 bases and the J segment 5 bases; nucleotides outside the gene matches: 17. The CDR3 nucleotides read TGTGCCAGCAGCTTAATTGCCCGGACTAGCCCGAGGAGGCACGAGCAGTACTTC. It is translated as CASSLIARTSPRRHEQYF.

This clonotype showed up many times. This sequence joins TRBV10-3 and TRBJ2-3; D gene uncertain. V was pared by 2 bases and J by 4 bases, with 7 bases between. CDR1 ENHRY and CDR2 SYGVKD come from the germline V gene. The CDR3 runs to 13 residues. The CDR3 DNA reads TGTGCCATCAGTGAGCCAAGAGCAGATACGCAGTATTTT. Translated: CAISEPRADTQYF.

Many counts were recorded for this clonotype. The chain is built from TRBV7-2 and TRBJ2-1; D possibly uses TRBD1 or TRBD2 (6 bases each). Germline V lookup: CDR1 SGHTA, CDR2 FQGNSA. V was pared by 5 bases and J by 0 bases, with 17 bases between. CDR3 length equals 17 residues. The CDR3 DNA reads as TGTGCCAGCAGCCCTTTGGTGGGGGGCCTCTCCTACAATGAGCAGTTCTTC. Its protein is CASSPLVGGLSYNEQFF.

This clonotype has a count of ten or more. This chain uses TRBV7-2 with TRBJ2-7; 7 bases align to TRBD2. The V segment lost 3 bases and the J segment 0 bases; nucleotides outside the gene matches: 2. The germline gives CDR1 SGHTA, CDR2 FQGNSA. The CDR3 has 14 amino acids. In nucleotides, the CDR3 is TGTGCCAGCAGCTTCGGGGGGACCTCCTACGAGCAGTACTTC. It is translated as CASSFGGTSYEQYF. The whole variable domain, filled in from reference TRBV7-2 and TRBJ2-7, reads GAGVSQSPSNKVTEKGKDVELRCDPISGHTALYWYRQSLGQGLEFLIYFQGNSAPDKSGLPSDRFSAERTGGSVSTLTIQRTQQEDSAVYLCASSFGGTSYEQYFGPGTRLTVT.

The table lists this clonotype with a few counts. In DNA form, the CDR3 reads TGTGCCACCAGTGACTCAACAGTCACCCTGGGTCAGCCCCAGCATTTT. Translation: CATSDSTVTLGQPQHF. J is TRBJ1-5 and V is TRBV24-1; D is ambiguous. The CDR3 runs to 16 residues. Germline V gene data show CDR1 as KGHDR and CDR2 as SFDVKD. V was cut by 4 bases and J by 6 bases, with 18 bases left in between.

This clonotype was picked up many times. This sequence joins TRBV6-5 and TRBJ2-5, with D perhaps TRBD2 (6 bases). V was shortened by 2 bases and J by 3 bases, with 16 bases between the two germline ends. The CDR3 extends over 16 amino acids. The germline V gene has CDR1 MNHEY and CDR2 SVGAGI. The CDR3 bases are TGTGCCAGCAGTTACACCCCGGGACGGACTAAAGAGACCCAGTACTTC. It translates to CASSYTPGRTKETQYF.

The V call is TRBV6-5, the J call TRBJ1-1, with 7 positions matching TRBD1. Germline CDR1 reads MNHEY; CDR2 reads SVGAGI. Germline trimming cut 4 bases from V and 2 bases from J; bases unmatched to any gene: 13. This CDR3 has 17 residues. Here the CDR3 reads CASSWGRGRSLNTEAFF. The CDR3 nucleotides read TGTGCCAGCAGTTGGGGTAGGGGGCGGTCATTAAACACTGAAGCTTTCTTT.

This clonotype was detected only a few times. The V gene is TRBV6-6, the J gene TRBJ1-6; D remains unclear. With 4 bases removed from V and 10 bases from J, the gap between germline ends came to 20 bases. This CDR3 spans 16 amino acids. Germline V lookup: CDR1 MNHNY, CDR2 SVGAGI (reference sequence). CDR3 in amino acids: CASSLGRARYWSPLHF. CDR3 sequence (DNA): TGTGCCAGCAGTTTGGGCCGGGCTCGGTATTGGTCACCCCTCCACTTT.

This clonotype has just a few counts. The chain recombines TRBV7-2 with TRBJ2-5; D perhaps matches TRBD1 (6 bases). The V gene lost 3 bases and the J gene lost 5 bases, with 16 bases spanning the gap. The CDR3 extends over 15 amino acids. Germline CDR1 reads SGHTA; CDR2 reads FQGNSA. The CDR3, as DNA: TGTGCCAGCAGCTTTAACAGGGCACGGGTGGAGACCCAGTACTTC. Residues: CASSFNRARVETQYF.

This clonotype was found a few times. The chain carries TRBV6-2 or TRBV6-3 and TRBJ1-1, with D possibly matching TRBD1 (6 bases). This CDR3 region has 16 residues. The germline gives CDR1 MNHEY, CDR2 SVGEGT. Trimming stripped 6 bases from V and 5 bases from J, with 22 bases between. CDR3 region: CASRDGTRPWETEAFF. The CDR3 DNA sequence: TGTGCCAGCAGAGACGGGACACGTCCCTGGGAAACTGAAGCTTTCTTT.

V gene TRBV6-1 combines with J gene TRBJ2-4; 11 bases map to TRBD1. The germline gives CDR1 MNHNS, CDR2 SASEGT. V lost 5 bases and J lost 7; bases outside the gene matches: 1. This CDR3 is built from 13 residues. CDR3 region: CASSWDRGNIQYF. For the CDR3, the DNA is TGTGCCAGCAGTTGGGACAGGGGGAACATTCAGTACTTC.

This clonotype occurred a few times. The V gene is TRBV10-3, the J gene TRBJ2-1; 15 nucleotides match TRBD2. J lost 0 bases, V lost 10 bases, and 7 bases had no gene match. The CDR3 loop spans 17 amino acids. Germline V lookup: CDR1 ENHRY, CDR2 SYGVKD. The CDR3 DNA reads TGTGCCACCCAAGGACTAGCGGGAGGGGGCTCCTACAATGAGCAGTTCTTC. This codes for CATQGLAGGGSYNEQFF.

This clonotype appeared a few times. The chain recombines TRBV5-1 with TRBJ2-7; D call uncertain. The V gene's germline CDR1 is SGHRS and CDR2 YFSETQ. Between the trimmed V and J ends, which lost 0 bases and 3 bases, there was a span of 10 bases. CDR3 length: 14 residues. This chain's CDR3 is CASSLGLDYYEQYF. The CDR3 DNA is TGCGCCAGCAGCTTGGGTCTGGATTACTACGAGCAGTACTTC.

This clonotype was counted ten times or more. The V and J genes are TRBV12-3 or TRBV12-4 and TRBJ1-5; no definite D call. The CDR3 extends over 14 amino acids. The V end was cut by 2 bases, the J end by 3 bases, with 8 bases between. The CDR3 DNA follows: TGTGCCAGCAGTTTAAAGGCAGTCAATCAGCCCCAGCATTTT. The encoded protein is CASSLKAVNQPQHF.

This clonotype occurred a few times. This chain connects TRBV27 to TRBJ2-7; TRBD1 agrees at 11 bases. V trimming: 5 bases; J trimming: 3 bases; junction bases outside the gene matches: 6. The CDR3 has 15 residues. Germline V gene data show CDR1 as MNHEY and CDR2 as SMNVEV (reference sequence). The CDR3 here is CASSDGTGGGYEQYF. CDR3 DNA: TGTGCCAGCAGTGACGGGACAGGGGGAGGCTACGAGCAGTACTTC.

This chain uses TRBV2 with TRBJ2-7; D possibly corresponds to TRBD2 (6 bases). The germline V gene has CDR1 SNHLY and CDR2 FYNNEI. Trimming cost V 0 bases and J 2 bases, with 17 bases left between them. This CDR3 region has 17 residues. The CDR3 DNA sequence: TGTGCCAGCAGTGAAGCGGGGACTTGGACACTACCCTACGAGCAGTACTTC. This translates into CASSEAGTWTLPYEQYF.